These T cell receptor beta chains were read from a single sample in a study of blood T cell repertoires in COVID-19. Method: immunoSEQ multiplex PCR; TCRdb's copy keeps in-frame clones and lacks some. The table records some 130,000 clones, around 80% of them present only once. Sequencing was done on a sample of peripheral blood. Receptors were obtained from a man in his 70s with acute or convalescent COVID-19. CDR3s include the opening cysteine and the closing phenylalanine or tryptophan. A D gene is named only where the DNA matches it firmly. Where a row states a size, it is once, few, many or the class of an expanded clone; other rows omit it.

V: TRBV28; size: NA; D: NA; J: TRBJ1-1; CDR3: CASLGHLEAFF; DNA: TGTGCCAGCCTTGGGCACCTTGAAGCTTTCTTT
V: TRBV5-1; size: once; D: TRBD1; J: TRBJ2-2; CDR3: CASRSGQGTTGELFF; DNA: TGCGCCAGCAGATCGGGACAGGGGACCACCGGGGAGCTGTTTTTT
V: TRBV6-4; size: NA; D: NA; J: TRBJ1-5; CDR3: CASSAVAGNGNQPQHF; DNA: TGTGCCAGCAGTGCAGTCGCAGGGAATGGCAATCAGCCCCAGCATTTT
V: TRBV15; size: NA; D: TRBD2; J: TRBJ2-1; CDR3: CATRGSGGQVGYNEQFF; DNA: TGTGCCACCAGGGGTTCGGGGGGGCAGGTAGGCTACAATGAGCAGTTCTTC
V: TRBV7-9; size: NA; D: NA; J: TRBJ1-1; CDR3: CASSVMNTEAFF; DNA: TGTGCCAGCAGTGTAATGAACACTGAAGCTTTCTTT
V: TRBV3-1/TRBV3-2; size: NA; D: TRBD2; J: TRBJ2-5; CDR3: CASSPGPGREETQYF; DNA: TGTGCCAGCAGTCCCGGGCCAGGGCGGGAGGAGACCCAGTACTTC
V: TRBV14; size: NA; D: TRBD1; J: TRBJ2-5; CDR3: CASSPLQGSETQYF; DNA: TGTGCCAGCAGTCCCTTACAGGGGTCGGAGACCCAGTACTTC
V: TRBV18; size: few; D: NA; J: TRBJ1-1; CDR3: CASSPSGGGGATEAFF; DNA: TGTGCCAGCTCCCCCTCCGGAGGGGGGGGCGCTACGGAAGCTTTCTTT
V: TRBV24-1; size: NA; D: TRBD1; J: TRBJ1-5; CDR3: CATRSGGARDSNQPQHF; DNA: TGTGCCACCAGATCAGGGGGCGCGAGGGATAGCAATCAGCCCCAGCATTTT
V: TRBV6-5; size: once; D: TRBD1; J: TRBJ2-1; CDR3: CASRTDRDRYNEQFF; DNA: TGTGCCAGCAGAACCGACAGGGATAGGTACAATGAGCAGTTCTTC
V: TRBV7-8; size: NA; D: TRBD2; J: TRBJ2-3; CDR3: CASSLQGLAGGLTSDTQYF; DNA: TGTGCCAGCAGCTTACAGGGACTAGCGGGGGGGCTAACTTCAGATACGCAGTATTTT
V: TRBV6-4; size: NA; D: TRBD2; J: TRBJ2-3; CDR3: CASSEEAGGTDTQYF; DNA: TGTGCCAGCAGTGAAGAAGCGGGGGGCACAGATACGCAGTATTTT
V: TRBV27; size: NA; D: NA; J: TRBJ1-1; CDR3: CASSLTTNTEAFF; DNA: TGTGCCAGCAGTCTCACCACAAACACTGAAGCTTTCTTT
V: TRBV10-1; size: NA; D: TRBD1; J: TRBJ1-2; CDR3: CASSDSTGVYTF; DNA: TGCGCCAGCAGTGACTCAACAGGGGTCTACACCTTC
V: TRBV9; size: NA; D: NA; J: TRBJ1-5; CDR3: CASSVGRQGPLYSNQPQHF; DNA: TGTGCCAGCAGCGTAGGTCGCCAGGGTCCACTCTATAGCAATCAGCCCCAGCATTTT
V: TRBV27; size: NA; D: NA; J: TRBJ1-6; CDR3: CASSWSGGNNSPLHF; DNA: TGTGCCAGCAGTTGGTCCGGAGGGAATAATTCACCCCTCCACTTT
V: TRBV7-3; size: NA; D: NA; J: TRBJ2-2; CDR3: CASSYGSLGTGELFF; DNA: TGTGCCAGCAGCTACGGTTCACTCGGCACCGGGGAGCTGTTTTTT
V: TRBV6-1; size: NA; D: NA; J: TRBJ2-7; CDR3: CASSEGRTMSYEQYF; DNA: TGTGCCAGCAGTGAAGGTAGGACAATGAGCTACGAGCAGTACTTC
V: TRBV19; size: NA; D: TRBD1; J: TRBJ1-5; CDR3: CASSTGQGNFQPQHF; DNA: TGTGCCAGTAGTACGGGACAGGGGAATTTTCAGCCCCAGCATTTT
V: TRBV7-9; size: NA; D: NA; J: TRBJ2-7; CDR3: CASSLAGHSYEQYF; DNA: TGTGCCAGCAGCTTAGCGGGACACTCCTACGAGCAGTACTTC
V: TRBV20-1; size: NA; D: NA; J: TRBJ2-7; CDR3: CSAGDYYEQYF; DNA: TGCAGTGCGGGCGACTACTACGAGCAGTACTTC
V: TRBV10-2; size: NA; D: NA; J: TRBJ1-6; CDR3: CASSEREAGGSTLHF; DNA: TGCGCCAGCAGTGAGAGGGAAGCTGGAGGTTCGACCCTCCACTTT
V: TRBV5-1; size: NA; D: NA; J: TRBJ2-7; CDR3: CASSLSASTTAHYEQYF; DNA: TGCGCCAGCAGCTTGTCGGCTTCGACGACAGCACACTACGAGCAGTACTTC
V: TRBV19; size: once; D: TRBD1; J: TRBJ1-2; CDR3: CASSLQGAQGYGYTF; DNA: TGTGCCAGTAGCCTACAGGGGGCGCAGGGCTATGGCTACACCTTC
V: TRBV25-1; size: many; D: TRBD1; J: TRBJ1-3; CDR3: CASSEDSGGSGNTIYF; DNA: TGTGCCAGCAGTGAAGACTCAGGGGGCTCTGGAAACACCATATATTTT
V: TRBV27; size: NA; D: NA; J: TRBJ1-3; CDR3: CASSASGRGNTIYF; DNA: TGTGCCAGCAGTGCATCAGGGCGAGGAAACACCATATATTTT
V: TRBV6-5; size: NA; D: NA; J: TRBJ1-4; CDR3: CASSYLQGTNEKLFF; DNA: TGTGCCAGCAGTTACCTACAGGGAACTAATGAAAAACTGTTTTTT
V: TRBV10-3; size: NA; D: NA; J: TRBJ1-1; CDR3: CAISERGRTGTEAFF; DNA: TGTGCCATCAGTGAGAGGGGCAGGACCGGCACTGAAGCTTTCTTT
V: TRBV19; size: few; D: NA; J: TRBJ1-1; CDR3: CASSAIPLSNTEAFF; DNA: TGTGCCAGTAGTGCTATCCCTTTATCGAACACTGAAGCTTTCTTT
V: TRBV18; size: NA; D: TRBD2; J: TRBJ2-7; CDR3: CASSPVAGAPGGEQYF; DNA: TGTGCCAGCTCACCAGTAGCGGGGGCCCCAGGGGGAGAGCAGTACTTC
V: TRBV5-5; size: NA; D: NA; J: TRBJ1-2; CDR3: CASSLSLNYGYTF; DNA: TGTGCCAGCAGCTTGTCCCTGAACTATGGCTACACCTTC
V: TRBV5-1; size: NA; D: TRBD1; J: TRBJ1-1; CDR3: CASSPNRGRVAEAFF; DNA: TGCGCCAGCAGCCCTAACAGGGGGCGGGTGGCTGAAGCTTTCTTT
V: TRBV11-2; size: few; D: TRBD1; J: TRBJ2-7; CDR3: CASSLAWTGGHEQYF; DNA: TGTGCCAGCAGCTTAGCCTGGACAGGGGGCCACGAGCAGTACTTC
V: TRBV29-1; size: NA; D: TRBD1; J: TRBJ1-2; CDR3: CSVETGAWMDGYTF; DNA: TGCAGCGTAGAAACAGGGGCCTGGATGGATGGCTACACCTTC
V: TRBV19; size: NA; D: NA; J: TRBJ1-2; CDR3: CASSRSDREGYTF; DNA: TGTGCCAGTAGTAGAAGCGACAGAGAAGGCTACACCTTC
V: TRBV27; size: NA; D: NA; J: TRBJ1-2; CDR3: CASSSTPGGADGYTF; DNA: TGTGCCAGCAGTTCCACGCCGGGGGGGGCTGATGGCTACACCTTC
V: TRBV5-1; size: NA; D: NA; J: TRBJ1-1; CDR3: CASSLQRANTEAFF; DNA: TGCGCCAGCAGCCTTCAGAGGGCGAACACTGAAGCTTTCTTT
V: TRBV6-5; size: few; D: NA; J: TRBJ1-2; CDR3: CASSKGGYGYTF; DNA: TGTGCCAGCTCCAAAGGAGGCTATGGCTACACCTTC
V: TRBV28; size: once; D: NA; J: TRBJ1-1; CDR3: CASRPPGMNTEAFF; DNA: TGTGCCAGCAGACCCCCGGGGATGAACACTGAAGCTTTCTTT
V: TRBV14; size: NA; D: TRBD1; J: TRBJ1-4; CDR3: CASSRLSGGPNEKLFF; DNA: TGTGCCAGCAGCCGTCTCTCAGGGGGCCCTAATGAAAAACTGTTTTTT